Below are 16 T cell receptor beta chains sequenced from a single sample in a study of blood T cell repertoires in COVID-19. Libraries were prepared by immunoSEQ multiplex PCR; TCRdb keeps only in-frame clonotypes and omits some of them. The sample lists approximately 290,000 clones, 65% to 85% occurring once. The sample was peripheral blood. Receptors were obtained from a person aged 70 to 85 with COVID-19, enrolled during active disease.

This clone has just a few counts. The CDR3 loop is CAPPGLVNTGELFF. In nucleotides, the CDR3 is TGTGCCCCTCCCGGGTTGGTTAACACCGGGGAGCTGTTTTTT. This chain uses TRBV2 with TRBJ2-2; no reliable D call. Germline V gene sequence: CDR1 SNHLY, CDR2 FYNNEI. CDR3 length: 14 residues. Trimming removed 11 bases from V and 2 bases from J, with 15 bases in between. The variable domain in full, completed from reference TRBV2 and TRBJ2-2, reads EPEVTQTPSHQVTQMGQEVILRCVPISNHLYFYWYRQILGQKVEFLVSFYNNEISEKSEIFDDQFSVERPDGSNFTLKIRSTKLEDSAMYFCAPPGLVNTGELFFGEGSRLTVL.

For the CDR3, the DNA is TGTGCCAGCAGCCAAGATTGGGGCACGCGCGGCGAGCAGTACTTC. Protein product: CASSQDWGTRGEQYF. V gene TRBV3-1 (or the pseudogene TRBV3-2) combines with J gene TRBJ2-7, with D perhaps matching TRBD1 (5 bases). Looked up from germline, CDR1 is LGHDT and CDR2 is YNNKEL (reference sequence). With 0 bases removed from V and 6 bases from J, the gap between germline ends came to 15 bases. The CDR3 consists of 15 residues.

J is TRBJ1-5 and V is TRBV23-1; 7 bases line up with TRBD1. TRBV23-1 is an ORF; its function is uncertain. This CDR3 comprises 18 residues. The V segment lost 2 bases and the J segment 1 base; nucleotides outside the gene matches: 11. CDR3 region: CASSQPRRDRPSNQPQHF. In nucleotides, the CDR3 is TGCGCCAGCAGTCAACCCAGGCGGGACAGACCAAGCAATCAGCCCCAGCATTTT.

This clone was seen more than once but under ten times. V and J are TRBV27 and TRBJ2-2; the D gene is possibly TRBD1 (5 bases). From germline, CDR1 is MNHEY and CDR2 SMNVEV (reference sequence). The CDR3 extends over 15 amino acids. Deletions cut 6 bases from V and 3 bases from J, with 14 bases between. This CDR3 reads CASRTLDRDTGELFF. The CDR3 bases are TGTGCCAGCAGAACTCTTGACAGAGACACCGGGGAGCTGTTTTTT.

CDR3 nucleotide sequence: TGTGCCAGCAGTCAGAGGGGGATTTACACCTTC. It encodes CASSQRGIYTF. This chain joins TRBV12-3 or TRBV12-4 and TRBJ1-2; tentative D call: TRBD1 (6 bases). The CDR3 is 11 amino acids. V was pared by 5 bases and J by 11 bases, with 12 bases between.

The rearrangement links TRBV7-3 to TRBJ2-2; TRBD2 matches 12 bases. Germline V CDR1 and CDR2: SGHTA, FQGTGA. The CDR3 extends over 16 amino acids. The V gene end was trimmed by 3 bases and the J gene end by 5 bases; junction bases not matched to a gene: 4. CDR3 DNA: TGTGCCAGCAGCTTGACTAGCGGGGGAGGTACCGGGGAGCTGTTTTTT. Amino acids: CASSLTSGGGTGELFF.

The chain is built from TRBV11-2 and TRBJ2-3; no reliable D call. CDR1 and CDR2 from the germline V gene are SGHAT and FQNNGV. Trimming took off 3 bases at V and 0 bases at J, with 7 bases between the two ends. This CDR3 comprises 14 residues. This chain's CDR3 is CASSFAQSTDTQYF. The CDR3, as DNA: TGTGCCAGCAGCTTTGCTCAGAGCACAGATACGCAGTATTTT.

V gene TRBV4-3 combines with J gene TRBJ2-1; the D is unclear. Germline-derived CDR1 and CDR2 are LGHNA and YSLEER. V was shortened by 1 base and J by 4 bases, with 5 bases between the two germline ends. The CDR3 extends over 13 amino acids. CDR3 nucleotides: TGCGCCAGCAGCCAAGGGAGTTACAATGAGCAGTTCTTC. Its protein product is CASSQGSYNEQFF.

This sequence joins TRBV7-2 and TRBJ1-2; weak D call: TRBD1 (5 bases). Between the trimmed V and J ends, which lost 2 bases and 4 bases, there was a span of 8 bases. CDR1 and CDR2 (germline): SGHTA, FQGNSA. This CDR3 region has 13 residues. Here the CDR3 reads CASSLPGPYGYTF. CDR3 coding DNA: TGTGCCAGCAGCTTACCAGGGCCCTATGGCTACACCTTC.

The chain has TRBV6-1 and TRBJ1-6; perhaps TRBD1 as D (6 bases). Germline V CDR1 and CDR2: MNHNS, SASEGT. The CDR3 extends over 15 amino acids. Trimming shortened V by 1 base and J by 9 bases, and 13 bases separated the two germline ends. In DNA form, the CDR3 reads TGTGCCAGCAGTGAAGTGTCAGGGGAAGGTTCACCCCTCCACTTT. It codes for CASSEVSGEGSPLHF.

This rearrangement joins TRBV27 to TRBJ1-2; D may be TRBD1 (6 bases). The germline V gene has CDR1 MNHEY and CDR2 SMNVEV (reference sequence). The V gene lost 5 bases and the J gene lost 8 bases, with 21 bases spanning the gap. There are 15 residues in the CDR3. The DNA for the CDR3 is TGTGCCAGCAGTGCGGCGGACAGACTCTTTTCAGGCTACACCTTC. It codes for CASSAADRLFSGYTF.

The chain links TRBV6-5 to TRBJ2-2, with 8 nucleotides matching TRBD1. The J segment lost 6 bases and the V segment lost 0 bases, leaving 3 bases of the junction unmatched. The CDR3 is made up of 15 amino acids. Germline CDR1 MNHEY, CDR2 SVGAGI. The CDR3 nucleotides read TGTGCCAGCAGTTACTCTTGGACAGGGTCCGGGGAGCTGTTTTTT. As protein: CASSYSWTGSGELFF.

This chain links TRBV28 with TRBJ1-2; TRBD1 agrees at 7 bases. This CDR3 is built from 13 residues. V gave up 10 bases and J gave up 3 bases; unmatched junction bases: 8. Germline loops: CDR1 MDHEN, CDR2 SYDVKM. CDR3 sequence reads: CAIDDRVDYGYTF. CDR3 nucleotides: TGTGCCATCGACGACAGGGTTGACTATGGCTACACCTTC.

This chain links TRBV5-6 with TRBJ2-3; perhaps TRBD2 as D (5 bases). Germline-derived CDR1 and CDR2 are SGHDT and YYEEEE. This CDR3 contains 17 residues. Trimming left V 0 bases short and J 2 bases short, with 16 bases between. The CDR3 sequence: CASSLVAGLADTDTQYF. Here the CDR3 DNA reads TGTGCCAGCAGCTTGGTGGCCGGGCTAGCAGACACAGATACGCAGTATTTT.

The rearrangement links TRBV7-2 to TRBJ1-2, with D maybe TRBD1 (5 bases). The length of the CDR3 is 15 residues. Looked up from germline, CDR1 is SGHTA and CDR2 is FQGNSA. Between the trimmed V and J ends, which lost 2 bases and 5 bases, there was a span of 15 bases. CDR3 protein: CASSLLGLSSYGYTF. CDR3 DNA sequence: TGTGCCAGCAGCTTATTGGGACTTTCCAGTTATGGCTACACCTTC.

The chain recombines TRBV2 with TRBJ2-7; weak D call: TRBD1 (5 bases). This CDR3 has 15 residues. Germline loops: CDR1 SNHLY, CDR2 FYNNEI. The germline V and J ends were trimmed by 5 bases and 0 bases, with 14 bases remaining between them. In DNA form, the CDR3 reads TGTGCCAGCAGTTCCGGGCAGGGCATCTCCTACGAGCAGTACTTC. The encoded protein is CASSSGQGISYEQYF.